Listed here are 30 T cell receptor beta chains from one sample, sequenced in a study of blood T cell repertoires in COVID-19. The data were produced by immunoSEQ multiplex PCR, yet TCRdb's version contains in-frame clones alone and is incomplete. The profile shows 130,000 to 150,000 clones, around 82% of them singletons. The sample taken for sequencing was peripheral blood. All receptors come from a man between 60 and 75 years old with active or convalescent COVID-19.

This clone was seen just once. This chain joins TRBV3-1 (or the pseudogene TRBV3-2) and TRBJ1-5; no clear D. The CDR3 has 15 residues. The V end lost 1 base, the J end lost 7 bases, and 14 bases lay between the germline ends. The germline V gene encodes CDR1 LGHDT and CDR2 YNNKEL (reference sequence). The CDR3, as DNA: TGTGCCAGCAGCCAAGGGTGGGGAGGAGGGCAGCCCCAGCATTTT. Protein: CASSQGWGGGQPQHF.

The rearrangement links TRBV4-1 to TRBJ2-6; no firm D call. V gave up 0 bases and J gave up 0 bases, with 18 bases separating them. Germline V lookup: CDR1 MGHRA, CDR2 YSYEKL. CDR3 size: 20 residues. In DNA form, the CDR3 reads TGCGCCAGCAGCCAAGAGTCGGTAGCCCTCCCACACTCTGGGGCCAACGTCCTGACTTTC. Its protein product is CASSQESVALPHSGANVLTF.

The V and J genes are TRBV29-1 and TRBJ1-2, with 7 bases matching TRBD1. V was pared by 6 bases and J by 5 bases, with 9 bases of the junction left unmatched. The germline V gene has CDR1 SQVTM and CDR2 ANQGSEA. The CDR3 contains 13 residues. The CDR3 here is CSVARDSGYGYTF. The CDR3 DNA follows: TGCAGCGTGGCCCGGGACAGCGGATATGGCTACACCTTC.

V usage is TRBV28 and J usage is TRBJ2-1; a possible D gene is TRBD1 (5 bases). This CDR3 contains 15 residues. V was shortened by 7 bases and J by 4 bases, with 17 bases between the two germline ends. In germline, CDR1 is MDHEN, CDR2 SYDVKM. CDR3 DNA sequence: TGTGCCAGCACTCCACCGACAGTCCAATACAATGAGCAGTTCTTC. Its translation is CASTPPTVQYNEQFF.

Details on this clone: Other DNA sequences in the same sample also yield this CDR3. This chain connects TRBV10-3 to TRBJ2-7, with 10 bases lining up with TRBD2. The CDR3 is made up of 15 amino acids. The V gene's germline CDR1 is ENHRY and CDR2 SYGVKD. V was pared by 9 bases and J by 2 bases, with 10 bases of the junction left unmatched. CDR3 sequence (DNA): TGTGCCATATCGCCGGGAGCGGGAGGGACCTACGAGCAGTACTTC. Translated, it gives CAISPGAGGTYEQYF.

The rearrangement links TRBV30 to TRBJ1-5, with D possibly TRBD1 on 6 matching bases. Germline-derived CDR1 and CDR2 are GTSNPN and SVGIG (reference sequence). Trimming removed 0 bases at V and 4 bases at J, with 10 bases between. The CDR3 extends over 14 amino acids. For the CDR3, the DNA is TGTGCCTGGAGTGTAGGGACACCGAATCAGCCCCAGCATTTT. Its translation is CAWSVGTPNQPQHF.

The chain links TRBV6-6 to TRBJ1-1; a possible D gene is TRBD1 (6 bases). CDR3 length equals 13 residues. The V gene's germline CDR1 is MNHNY and CDR2 SVGAGI (reference sequence). V lost 6 bases and J lost 1, with 9 bases in between. In DNA, the CDR3 is TGTGCCAGCAGCCAACAGGGGAACACTGAAGCTTTCTTT. Translated, it gives CASSQQGNTEAFF.

This clone was recorded only once. The rearrangement joins TRBV2 to TRBJ1-2, with unresolved D. The V end was cut by 6 bases, the J end by 4 bases, with 9 bases between. There are 12 residues in the CDR3. CDR1 SNHLY and CDR2 FYNNEI come from the germline V gene. The CDR3 nucleotides are TGTGCCAGCAGGGACGGAGGCTATGGCTACACCTTC. This sequence encodes CASRDGGYGYTF.

This clone has only a few counts. This rearrangement joins TRBV3-1 (or the pseudogene TRBV3-2) to TRBJ1-2; the match to TRBD1 covers 8 bases. The CDR3 has 14 amino acids. The germline V gene encodes CDR1 LGHDT and CDR2 YNNKEL (reference sequence). Trimming removed 4 bases from V and 5 bases from J; junction bases left unmatched: 6. The chain's CDR3 is CASSLPGTGYGYTF. The CDR3 bases are TGTGCCAGCAGCCTACCCGGGACAGGTTATGGCTACACCTTC.

This clone has just one count. The CDR3 region has the DNA TGCAGCGTTGAAGATCGGGGGGCCTTCACTGAAGCTTTCTTT. It yields the protein CSVEDRGAFTEAFF. The gene calls are TRBV29-1 and TRBJ1-1, with D perhaps TRBD1 (6 bases). V was shortened by 0 bases and J by 4 bases, with 12 bases between the two germline ends. The CDR3 extends over 14 amino acids. The germline V gene has CDR1 SQVTM and CDR2 ANQGSEA.

This CDR3 reads CASSPLGTGGPIDGKLFF. CDR3 coding DNA: TGTGCCAGCAGCCCCTTGGGGACAGGGGGCCCTATAGATGGAAAACTGTTTTTT. The chain uses TRBV7-2 and TRBJ1-4; 12 bases fit TRBD1. Germline V CDR1 and CDR2: SGHTA, FQGNSA. After removal of 5 bases from V and 10 bases from J, the junction contained 17 bases not matched to a gene. This CDR3 spans 18 amino acids.

Comments on this clone: Other nucleotide sequences in the sample specify the same CDR3. The chain has TRBV18 and TRBJ2-7; tentative D call: TRBD1 (6 bases). This CDR3 region has 13 residues. Per the germline V gene, CDR1 is KGHSH and CDR2 is LQKENI. V gave up 2 bases and J gave up 2 bases, with 7 bases separating them. Here the CDR3 reads CASSPGQTYEQYF. In DNA form, the CDR3 reads TGTGCCAGCTCACCAGGACAGACCTACGAGCAGTACTTC.

V is TRBV28 and J is TRBJ1-1; 8 bases line up with TRBD1. In germline, CDR1 is MDHEN, CDR2 SYDVKM. V shed 6 bases, J shed 3 bases, and the junction held 9 bases outside the gene matches. The CDR3 covers 15 residues. CDR3 amino acids: CASSLTGAGDTEAFF. The CDR3 DNA reads TGTGCCAGCAGCTTGACAGGGGCAGGGGACACTGAAGCTTTCTTT.

This chain links TRBV28 with TRBJ1-2, with D perhaps TRBD1 (6 bases). The CDR3 sequence is 14 residues long. Germline values: CDR1 MDHEN, CDR2 SYDVKM. The V and J ends lost 4 bases and 7 bases respectively, with 16 bases between them. CDR3 in amino acids: CASSSKRTVTGYTF. The CDR3 region has the DNA TGTGCCAGCAGTTCTAAGCGGACAGTGACTGGCTACACCTTC.

The CDR3 coding sequence is TGCGCCAGCAGCTACGGGACAGGGGGGTTCGACTACGAGCAGTACTTC. Encoded protein: CASSYGTGGFDYEQYF. J is TRBJ2-7 and V is TRBV5-1; the match to TRBD1 covers 11 bases. In germline, CDR1 is SGHRS, CDR2 YFSETQ. CDR3 size: 16 residues. V shed 3 bases, J shed 3 bases, and the junction held 8 bases outside the gene matches.

V and J are TRBV9 and TRBJ2-3, with 8 positions matching TRBD2. CDR1 is SGDLS and CDR2 is YYNGEE in the germline V gene. With 0 bases clipped from V and 6 bases from J, the junction kept 6 bases outside the gene matches. The CDR3 extends over 15 amino acids. Here the CDR3 DNA reads TGTGCCAGCAGCGTAGTTACCGGGAGGGTTGATACGCAGTATTTT. Translation: CASSVVTGRVDTQYF.

This clone is a singleton in its sample. The V gene is TRBV10-3, the J gene TRBJ2-2, with 10 bases identical to TRBD1. This CDR3 has 17 amino acids. Germline CDR1 reads ENHRY; CDR2 reads SYGVKD. V lost 3 bases, J lost 3 bases, and 7 bases stayed unmatched. The CDR3 nucleotides read TGTGCCATCAGTGACTCACCCGGGACAGGGGACACCGGGGAGCTGTTTTTT. Amino acids: CAISDSPGTGDTGELFF.

V and J are TRBV28 and TRBJ2-1; D is unclear. Germline-derived CDR1 and CDR2 are MDHEN and SYDVKM. This CDR3 contains 15 residues. The V gene lost 1 base and the J gene lost 3 bases, with 10 bases spanning the gap. This CDR3 is CASSLYIGGYNEQFF. The CDR3 nucleotides read TGTGCCAGCAGTTTATACATCGGCGGCTACAATGAGCAGTTCTTC.

This clone was counted between two and nine times. Other DNA sequences in this specimen translate into the identical CDR3. The rearrangement uses TRBV4-2 and TRBJ1-2; no clear D gene. The CDR3 spans 14 residues. Germline V gene lookup returns CDR1 LGHNA and CDR2 YNFKEQ. V lost 0 bases to trimming and J lost 4 bases, with 9 bases between them. CDR3 coding DNA: TGTGCCAGCAGCCAAGATAGTACAGTCTATGGCTACACCTTC. It encodes CASSQDSTVYGYTF.

The chain carries TRBV18 and TRBJ1-1; TRBD1 matches at 8 bases. There are 16 residues in the CDR3. Unmatched junction bases numbered 7, after V lost 3 bases and J lost 1 base. Germline lookup yields CDR1 KGHSH and CDR2 LQKENI. In nucleotides, the CDR3 is TGTGCCAGCTCACCTCCGCCAGGACAGGGGAACACTGAAGCTTTCTTT. Protein sequence: CASSPPPGQGNTEAFF.

The V gene is TRBV5-6, the J gene TRBJ2-1; a possible D gene is TRBD2 (6 bases). Germline CDR1 SGHDT, CDR2 YYEEEE. Trimming shortened V by 1 base and J by 6 bases, and 14 bases separated the two germline ends. CDR3 size: 15 residues. CDR3 DNA sequence: TGTGCCAGCAGCTTGATCGGGACTCGAGCCAATGAGCAGTTCTTC. Residues: CASSLIGTRANEQFF.

V is TRBV7-3 and J is TRBJ2-3, with a weak D call TRBD2 (5 bases). The CDR3 is 13 residues long. Germline loops: CDR1 SGHTA, CDR2 FQGTGA. V was trimmed by 7 bases and J by 6 bases, leaving 14 bases between them. In DNA, the CDR3 is TGTGCCAGCACCTCGGGGAATTCTGATACGCAGTATTTT. The encoded protein is CASTSGNSDTQYF.

The J gene is TRBJ2-7, the V gene TRBV5-5; possible D gene TRBD2, 6 bases. There are 15 residues in the CDR3. The germline V gene encodes CDR1 SGHKS and CDR2 YYEKEE (reference sequence). Between the trimmed V and J ends, which lost 4 bases and 3 bases, there was a span of 17 bases. The CDR3 protein is CASSMGRREDYEQYF. CDR3 nucleotides: TGTGCCAGCAGCATGGGGCGGAGGGAAGACTACGAGCAGTACTTC.

The J gene is TRBJ1-1, the V gene TRBV6-6; 9 bases are a match to TRBD1. V lost 6 bases to trimming and J lost 8 bases; unmatched junction nucleotides: 4. Per germline, CDR1 MNHNY and CDR2 SVGAGI (reference sequence). CDR3 length equals 12 residues. Here the CDR3 reads CASRKTGGEAFF. CDR3 bases: TGTGCCAGCAGAAAAACAGGGGGCGAAGCTTTCTTT.

This chain connects TRBV7-8 to TRBJ1-5; D unclear. Trimming stripped 9 bases from V and 0 bases from J, with 24 bases between. The germline CDR1 and CDR2 sequences are SGHVS and FQNEAQ. The CDR3 extends over 18 amino acids. The CDR3 sequence: CASRIGSFKVHSNQPQHF. DNA for the CDR3: TGTGCCAGTCGCATCGGGTCGTTTAAGGTACATAGCAATCAGCCCCAGCATTTT.

This clone showed up just a few times. The chain has TRBV9 and TRBJ2-1; 11 positions agree with TRBD2. Germline CDR1 reads SGDLS; CDR2 reads YYNGEE. V dropped 4 bases and J dropped 14; count of bases not matched to a gene: 14. This CDR3 comprises 15 residues. The CDR3 coding sequence is TGTGCCAGCAGCACCGGGACTAGCGGCCAGTGGGGTGAGTTCTTC. Translation gives CASSTGTSGQWGEFF.

The chain links TRBV10-1 to TRBJ2-5; weak D call: TRBD2 (5 bases). Trimming removed 8 bases from V and 4 bases from J, with 17 bases in between. CDR3 length equals 14 residues. In germline, CDR1 is WNHNN, CDR2 SYGVQD (reference sequence). The CDR3 sequence is CASPRRTEGETQYF. The CDR3 DNA reads as TGCGCCAGCCCTCGGCGGACCGAGGGAGAGACCCAGTACTTC.

The chain uses TRBV7-2 and TRBJ1-2, with TRBD1 as a possible D gene (6 bases). CDR1 SGHTA and CDR2 FQGNSA come from the germline V gene. CDR3 length equals 16 residues. The V end was cut by 7 bases, the J end by 8 bases, with 26 bases between. The CDR3 DNA reads as TGTGCCAGCAAATCAACCCAAGGTCCAGGGGCTTTGGGCTACACCTTC. Encoded protein: CASKSTQGPGALGYTF. Combining the CDR3 with reference TRBV7-2 and TRBJ1-2 gives the whole variable domain GAGVSQSPSNKVTEKGKDVELRCDPISGHTALYWYRQSLGQGLEFLIYFQGNSAPDKSGLPSDRFSAERTGGSVSTLTIQRTQQEDSAVYLCASKSTQGPGALGYTFGSGTRLTVV.

V is TRBV19 and J is TRBJ2-2; 9 nucleotides align to TRBD1. The J segment lost 6 bases and the V segment lost 4 bases, leaving 6 bases of the junction unmatched. This CDR3 is 15 amino acids long. Looked up from germline, CDR1 is LNHDA and CDR2 is SQIVND (reference sequence). The CDR3 sequence is CASSNRGQGSGELFF. In nucleotides, the CDR3 is TGTGCCAGTAGTAATAGGGGACAGGGTTCCGGGGAGCTGTTTTTT.

The gene calls are TRBV9 and TRBJ2-1, with 7 bases lining up with TRBD2. J was trimmed by 6 bases and V by 0 bases; bases with no gene match: 15. The length of the CDR3 is 18 residues. In germline, CDR1 is SGDLS, CDR2 YYNGEE. As DNA, the CDR3 is TGTGCCAGCAGCGTAGATGGAGGGTATGGGAGGGGCTTCAATGAGCAGTTCTTC. This encodes CASSVDGGYGRGFNEQFF.